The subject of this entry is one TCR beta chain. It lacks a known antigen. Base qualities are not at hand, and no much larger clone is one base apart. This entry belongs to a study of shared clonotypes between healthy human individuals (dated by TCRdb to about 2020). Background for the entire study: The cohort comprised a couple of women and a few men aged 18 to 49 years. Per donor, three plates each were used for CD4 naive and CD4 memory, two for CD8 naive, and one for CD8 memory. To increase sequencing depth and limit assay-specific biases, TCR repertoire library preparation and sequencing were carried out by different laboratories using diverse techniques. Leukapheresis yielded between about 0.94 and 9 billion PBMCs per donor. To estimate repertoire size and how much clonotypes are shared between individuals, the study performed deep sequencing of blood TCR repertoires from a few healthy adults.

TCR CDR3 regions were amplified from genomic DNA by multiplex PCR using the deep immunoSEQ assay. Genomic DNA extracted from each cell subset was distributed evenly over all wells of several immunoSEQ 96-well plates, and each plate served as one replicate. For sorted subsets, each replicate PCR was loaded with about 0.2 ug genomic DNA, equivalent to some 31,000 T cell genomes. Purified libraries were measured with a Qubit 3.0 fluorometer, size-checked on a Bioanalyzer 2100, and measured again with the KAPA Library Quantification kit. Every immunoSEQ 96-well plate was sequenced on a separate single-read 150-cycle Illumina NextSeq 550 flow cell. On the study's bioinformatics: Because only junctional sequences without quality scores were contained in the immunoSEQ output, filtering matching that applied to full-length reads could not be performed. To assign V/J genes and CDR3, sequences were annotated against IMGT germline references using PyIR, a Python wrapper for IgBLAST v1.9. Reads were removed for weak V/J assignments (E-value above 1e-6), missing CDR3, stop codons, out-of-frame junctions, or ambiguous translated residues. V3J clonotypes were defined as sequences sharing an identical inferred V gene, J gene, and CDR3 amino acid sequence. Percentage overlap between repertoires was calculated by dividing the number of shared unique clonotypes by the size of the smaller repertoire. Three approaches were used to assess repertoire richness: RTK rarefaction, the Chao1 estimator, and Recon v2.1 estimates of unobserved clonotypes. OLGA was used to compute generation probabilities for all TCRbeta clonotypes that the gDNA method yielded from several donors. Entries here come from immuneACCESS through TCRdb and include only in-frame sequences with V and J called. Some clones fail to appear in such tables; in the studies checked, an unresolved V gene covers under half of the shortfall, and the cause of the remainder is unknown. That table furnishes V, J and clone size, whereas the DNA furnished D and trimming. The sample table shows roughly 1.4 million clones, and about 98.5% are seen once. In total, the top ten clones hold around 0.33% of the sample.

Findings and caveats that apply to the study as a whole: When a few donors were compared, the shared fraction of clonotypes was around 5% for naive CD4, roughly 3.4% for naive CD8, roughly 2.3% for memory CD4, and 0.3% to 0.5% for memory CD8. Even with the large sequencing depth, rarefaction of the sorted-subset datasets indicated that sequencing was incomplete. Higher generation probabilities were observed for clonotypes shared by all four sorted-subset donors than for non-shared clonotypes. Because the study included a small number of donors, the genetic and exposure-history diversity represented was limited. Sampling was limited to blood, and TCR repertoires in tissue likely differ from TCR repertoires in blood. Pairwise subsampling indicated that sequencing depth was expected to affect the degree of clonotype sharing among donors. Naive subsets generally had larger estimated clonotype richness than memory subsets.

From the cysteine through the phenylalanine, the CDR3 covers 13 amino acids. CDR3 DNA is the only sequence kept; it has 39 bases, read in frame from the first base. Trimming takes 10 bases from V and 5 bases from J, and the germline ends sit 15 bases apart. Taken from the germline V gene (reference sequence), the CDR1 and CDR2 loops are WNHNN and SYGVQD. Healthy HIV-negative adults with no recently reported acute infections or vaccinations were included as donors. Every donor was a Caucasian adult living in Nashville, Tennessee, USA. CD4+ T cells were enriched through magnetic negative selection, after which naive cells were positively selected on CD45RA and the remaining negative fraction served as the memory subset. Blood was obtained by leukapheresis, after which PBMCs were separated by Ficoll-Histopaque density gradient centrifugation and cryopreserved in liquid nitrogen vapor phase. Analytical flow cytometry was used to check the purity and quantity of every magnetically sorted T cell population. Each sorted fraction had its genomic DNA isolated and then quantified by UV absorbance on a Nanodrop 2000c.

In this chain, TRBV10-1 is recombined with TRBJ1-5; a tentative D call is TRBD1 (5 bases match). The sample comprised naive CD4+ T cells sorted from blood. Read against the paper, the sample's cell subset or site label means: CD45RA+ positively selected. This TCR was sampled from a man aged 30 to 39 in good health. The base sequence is TGCGCCACCCCGGACGGGGGTTATCAGCCCCAGCATTTT. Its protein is CATPDGGYQPQHF.